The following is a TCR beta chain sequence with its context. In its sample, this clone was seen once. No cognate antigen has been identified for it. Per-nucleotide qualities are absent, and no much larger clonotype sits a single base away. This sample was included in a study of T cell responses to AZD1222 COVID-19 vaccine (dated by TCRdb to about 2021). Looking at the study overall: TCR sequencing was performed for 230 to 250 trial participants, of whom about 200 were given two doses of AZD1222 and about 25 were given two doses of MenACWY control vaccine. Enrollment into the trials was organized by age into subgroups of 18-55, 56-69 and 70-plus years, and those subgroups contained approximately 160, 26 and 62 TCR-sequenced participants, respectively. Paper-wide results and their limitations: Only a handful of AZD1222 recipients were SARS-CoV-2 seropositive at baseline, limiting conclusions about previously exposed vaccinees. CD4 TCRs associated with the vaccine covered the entire spike protein, and the dominant responses were in regions 160-218 and 743-854. Spike-specific TCR breadth and depth rose significantly after two AZD1222 doses compared with day 0 and with MenACWY recipients. Reportedly, close to half of the unique spike-specific TCRs recognized epitopes lying outside the regions that are mutated in the B.1.351 and B.1.1.7 variants. No day 14 peak-response samples were available, so repertoires were characterized only after the peak T cell response. In the small 56-69-year group, the increase in depth fell short of significance, most likely because of low power. Participants were mostly white British, with more females than males. The authors suggested clonal diversity may have been underestimated.

Taken from cysteine to phenylalanine, the CDR3 has 14 residues. Only the CDR3 part of the read is kept: 42 bases, read in frame from the first base. According to the germline V gene, CDR1 reads SGHRS and CDR2 reads YFSETQ. V loses 2 bases, J loses 2 bases, and the germline ends lie 10 bases apart. The CDR3 regions of human TCRbeta chains were analyzed by immunosequencing. In the authors' own workflow: Repertoire TCRs were checked for matches against a reference library of SARS-CoV-2-specific TCRs that had been generated using the MIRA antigen-specificity platform. Breadth was defined as the fraction of unique TCRs that were SARS-CoV-2-associated. Depth was defined as the fraction of total T cells that were SARS-CoV-2-associated. Using the MIRA data, every spike-specific TCR was mapped to the spike region that the TCR reacted to and assigned to either a CD4 or a CD8 class. Log10-transformed breadth and depth values were compared by one-way ANOVA with Sidak's multiple comparisons tests. Held by TCRdb, this immuneACCESS table contains in-frame sequences only and omits some clones. Under half of the omission traces to an unresolved V gene where checked; the cause of the rest is unknown. V, J and clone size are taken as reported in that table, and D and trimming were inferred from the DNA itself. Recorded for this sample are 84,000 or so clones; approximately 90% of them occurred a single time. Together, the top ten hold 4% to 6% of the sample.

The time point label for this specimen denotes: baseline before first vaccination. This specimen's treatment or condition label, interpreted: meningococcal conjugate vaccine given as trial control. Vaccinee samples came from UK trials COV001 and COV002, including a single-blind randomized controlled phase 2/3 trial of AZD1222 (ChAdOx1 nCoV-19) in healthy adults. Trial participant PBMC samples were collected at day 0 and day 28 after the second dose for TCRbeta chain sequencing. Sequencing was performed on peripheral blood, taken on day 0 of MenACWY control vaccination. This sequence uses TRBV5-1 and TRBJ1-1, with a tentative D gene TRBD1 over 5 matching bases. The sequence came from an adult in good health. The encoded CDR3 is CASSFDSANTEAFF. The sequence in DNA is TGCGCCAGCAGCTTTGACAGCGCAAACACTGAAGCTTTCTTT.